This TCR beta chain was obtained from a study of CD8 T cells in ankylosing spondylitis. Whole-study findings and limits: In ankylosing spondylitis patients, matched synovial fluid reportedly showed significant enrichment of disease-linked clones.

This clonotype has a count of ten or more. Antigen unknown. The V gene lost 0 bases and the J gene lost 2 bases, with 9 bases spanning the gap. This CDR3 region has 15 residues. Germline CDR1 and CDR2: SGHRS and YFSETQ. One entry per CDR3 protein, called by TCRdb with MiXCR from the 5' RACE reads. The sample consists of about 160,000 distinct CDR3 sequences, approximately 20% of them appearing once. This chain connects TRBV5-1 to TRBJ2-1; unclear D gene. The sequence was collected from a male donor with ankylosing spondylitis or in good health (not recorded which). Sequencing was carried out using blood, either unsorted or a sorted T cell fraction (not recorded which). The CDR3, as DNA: TGCGCCAGCAGCTTGGATGGCAGTACCTACAATGAGCAGTTCTTC. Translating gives CASSLDGSTYNEQFF.